This T cell receptor beta chain came from a study of T cells after yellow fever vaccination. As TCR cDNA was made by 5'RACE template switching, a universal primer site and UMIs were added. Via MiXCR, TCRdb re-called the 5' RACE reads, giving one row per CDR3 protein. The sample lists some 300,000 distinct CDR3 sequences, approximately 10% seen once, with around 3.1% in the top ten. The length of the CDR3 is 16 residues. V was clipped by 3 bases and J by 3 bases; unmatched bases: 8. The clonotype comes from a man aged 18-30 years who received the YFV17D yellow fever vaccine. The chain couples TRBV23-1 to TRBJ2-5, with 9 bases identical to TRBD2. TRBV23-1 is filed as an ORF, its function uncertain. The source material was CD4+ T cells sorted from PBMCs, sampled 5 days after the yellow fever booster vaccination. CDR3 region: CASSHKTSGRKETQYF. CDR3 coding DNA: TGCGCCAGCAGTCATAAGACTAGCGGCCGAAAAGAGACCCAGTACTTC.